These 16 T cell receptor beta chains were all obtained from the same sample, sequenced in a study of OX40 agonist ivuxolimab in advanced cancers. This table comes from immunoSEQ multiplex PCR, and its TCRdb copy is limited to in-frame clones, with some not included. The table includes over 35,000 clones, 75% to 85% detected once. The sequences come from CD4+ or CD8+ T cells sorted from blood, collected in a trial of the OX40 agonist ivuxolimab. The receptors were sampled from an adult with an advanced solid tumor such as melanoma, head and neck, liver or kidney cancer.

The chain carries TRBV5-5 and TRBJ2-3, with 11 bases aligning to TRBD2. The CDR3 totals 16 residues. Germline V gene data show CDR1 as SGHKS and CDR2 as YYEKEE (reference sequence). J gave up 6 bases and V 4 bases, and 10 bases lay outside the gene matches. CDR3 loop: CASSVGTSGPYDTQYF. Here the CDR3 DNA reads TGTGCCAGCAGCGTCGGGACTAGCGGACCTTATGATACGCAGTATTTT.

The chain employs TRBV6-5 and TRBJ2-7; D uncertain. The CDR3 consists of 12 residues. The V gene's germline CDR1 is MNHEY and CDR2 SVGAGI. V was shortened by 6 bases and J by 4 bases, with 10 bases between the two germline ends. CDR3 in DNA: TGTGCCAGCAGGGAAAATTTTTACGAGCAGTACTTC. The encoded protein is CASRENFYEQYF.

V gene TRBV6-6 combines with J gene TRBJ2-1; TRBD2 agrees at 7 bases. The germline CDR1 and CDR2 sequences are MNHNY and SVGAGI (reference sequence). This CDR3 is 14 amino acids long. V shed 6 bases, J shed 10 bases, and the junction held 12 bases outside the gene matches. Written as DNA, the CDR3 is TGTGCCAGCAGCCCCGTCACAGCGGGAAGGGAGCAGTTCTTC. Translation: CASSPVTAGREQFF.

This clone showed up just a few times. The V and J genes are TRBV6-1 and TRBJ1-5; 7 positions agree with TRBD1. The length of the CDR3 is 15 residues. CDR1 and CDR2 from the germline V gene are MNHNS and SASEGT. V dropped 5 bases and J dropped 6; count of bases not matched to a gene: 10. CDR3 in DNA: TGTGCCAGCAGTTTTTCAGACAGGGCTGGTCAGCCCCAGCATTTT. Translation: CASSFSDRAGQPQHF.

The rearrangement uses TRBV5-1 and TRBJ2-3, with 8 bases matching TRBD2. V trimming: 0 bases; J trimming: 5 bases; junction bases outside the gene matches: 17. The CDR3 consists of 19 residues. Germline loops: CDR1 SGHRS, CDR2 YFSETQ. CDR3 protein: CASSLEGIYTGGPGDTQYF. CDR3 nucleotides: TGCGCCAGCAGCTTGGAAGGGATCTACACGGGGGGGCCTGGAGATACGCAGTATTTT.

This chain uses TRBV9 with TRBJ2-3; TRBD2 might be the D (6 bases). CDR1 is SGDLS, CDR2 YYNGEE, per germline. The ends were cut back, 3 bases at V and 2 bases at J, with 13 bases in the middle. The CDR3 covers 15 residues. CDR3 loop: CASSGQPGLTDTQYF. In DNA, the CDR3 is TGTGCCAGCAGCGGGCAACCGGGACTCACAGATACGCAGTATTTT.

CDR3 bases: TGTGCCAGCAGTTTCCACCTAGCGGGACCAACAAGGCACTATGGCTACACCTTC. Residues: CASSFHLAGPTRHYGYTF. The chain carries TRBV28 and TRBJ1-2; maybe TRBD1 (5 bases). This CDR3 comprises 18 residues. Germline V gene data show CDR1 as MDHEN and CDR2 as SYDVKM. The germline V and J ends were trimmed by 3 bases and 3 bases, with 23 bases remaining between them.

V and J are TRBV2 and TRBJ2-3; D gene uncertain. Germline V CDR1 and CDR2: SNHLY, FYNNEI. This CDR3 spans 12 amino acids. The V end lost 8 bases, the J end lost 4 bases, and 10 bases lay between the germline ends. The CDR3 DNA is TGTGCCAGCGGTCTAGGCCCAGATACGCAGTATTTT. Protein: CASGLGPDTQYF.

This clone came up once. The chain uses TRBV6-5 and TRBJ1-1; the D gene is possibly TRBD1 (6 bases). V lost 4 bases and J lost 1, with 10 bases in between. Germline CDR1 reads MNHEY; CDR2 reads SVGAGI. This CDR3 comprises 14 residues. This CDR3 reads CASSSRQANTEAFF. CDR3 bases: TGTGCCAGCAGTTCCCGACAGGCGAACACTGAAGCTTTCTTT.

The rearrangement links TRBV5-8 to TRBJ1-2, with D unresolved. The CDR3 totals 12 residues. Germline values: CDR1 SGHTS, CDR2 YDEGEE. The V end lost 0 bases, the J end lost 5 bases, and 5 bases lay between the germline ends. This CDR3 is CASSLEGYGYTF. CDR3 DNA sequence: TGTGCCAGCAGCTTGGAAGGATATGGCTACACCTTC. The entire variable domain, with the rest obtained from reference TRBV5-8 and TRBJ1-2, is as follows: EAGVTQSPTHLIKTRGQQATLRCSPISGHTSVYWYQQALGLGLQFLLWYDEGEERNRGNFPPRFSGRQFPNYSSELNVNALELEDSALYLCASSLEGYGYTFGSGTRLTVV.

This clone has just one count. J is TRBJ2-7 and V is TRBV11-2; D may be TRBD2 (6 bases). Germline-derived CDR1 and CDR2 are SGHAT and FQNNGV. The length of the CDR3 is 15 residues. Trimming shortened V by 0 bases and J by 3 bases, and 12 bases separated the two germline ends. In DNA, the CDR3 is TGTGCCAGCAGCTTAGAAGATAGCGGCATCTACGAGCAGTACTTC. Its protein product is CASSLEDSGIYEQYF.

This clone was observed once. This CDR3 reads CASSLVGGGNSVSYEQYF. In DNA, the CDR3 is TGTGCCAGCAGCTTAGTTGGGGGTGGAAACTCGGTCTCCTACGAGCAGTACTTC. The chain has TRBV7-2 and TRBJ2-7; D tentatively reads TRBD1 or TRBD2 (5 bases each). Germline assignment: CDR1 SGHTA and CDR2 FQGNSA. This CDR3 comprises 18 residues. V was cut by 1 base and J by 0 bases, with 19 bases left in between.

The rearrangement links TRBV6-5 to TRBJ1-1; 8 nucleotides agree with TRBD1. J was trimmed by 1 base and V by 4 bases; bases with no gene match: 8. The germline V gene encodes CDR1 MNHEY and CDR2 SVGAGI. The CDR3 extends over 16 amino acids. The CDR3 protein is CASSSRTGTANTEAFF. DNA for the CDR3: TGTGCCAGCAGTTCCCGGACAGGGACGGCGAACACTGAAGCTTTCTTT.

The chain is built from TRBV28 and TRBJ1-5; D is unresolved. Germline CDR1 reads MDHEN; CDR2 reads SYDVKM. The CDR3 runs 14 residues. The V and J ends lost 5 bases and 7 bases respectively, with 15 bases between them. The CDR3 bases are TGTGCCAGCAGTCCCCCCGCACATGAGCAGCCCCAGCATTTT. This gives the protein CASSPPAHEQPQHF.

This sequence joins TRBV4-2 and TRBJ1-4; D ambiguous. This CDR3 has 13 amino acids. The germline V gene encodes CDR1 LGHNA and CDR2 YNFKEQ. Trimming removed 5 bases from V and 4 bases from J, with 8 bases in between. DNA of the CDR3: TGTGCCAGCAGCGCGGGCCTTAATGAAAAACTGTTTTTT. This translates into CASSAGLNEKLFF.

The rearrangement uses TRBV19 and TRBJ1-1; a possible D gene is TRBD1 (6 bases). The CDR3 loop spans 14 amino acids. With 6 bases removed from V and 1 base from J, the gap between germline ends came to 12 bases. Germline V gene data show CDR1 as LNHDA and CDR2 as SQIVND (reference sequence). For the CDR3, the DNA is TGTGCCAGTAGCTTCGACAGGCAGAACACTGAAGCTTTCTTT. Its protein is CASSFDRQNTEAFF.